This T cell receptor (beta chain) was recovered during a study of T cells after yellow fever vaccination. Study-level findings and limits: Any FACS-sorted repertoire could hold abundant clonotypes that contaminate it from the bulk population.

A process of 5'RACE template switching, which added a universal primer site and UMIs, was used to make TCR cDNA. TCRdb processed the 5' RACE reads anew with MiXCR; each CDR3 protein has one entry. The sample comprises some 80,000 distinct CDR3 sequences, about 14% of which are singletons, and roughly 25% rests with the top ten. Germline V CDR1 and CDR2: DFQATT, SNEGSKA (reference sequence). V was clipped by 6 bases and J by 13 bases; unmatched bases: 14. There are 13 residues in the CDR3. The TCR originated in a man between 18 and 35 years old who received the YFV17D yellow fever vaccine. V usage is TRBV20-1 and J usage is TRBJ2-1, with 8 positions matching TRBD1. The source was CD8+ T cells not binding an NS4B(214-222) dextramer, sorted from PBMCs, collected approximately 22 days after the first yellow fever vaccination. CDR3 amino acids: CSARGQGVIEQFF. The CDR3 DNA reads TGCAGTGCCAGGGGGCAGGGGGTCATTGAACAGTTCTTC.